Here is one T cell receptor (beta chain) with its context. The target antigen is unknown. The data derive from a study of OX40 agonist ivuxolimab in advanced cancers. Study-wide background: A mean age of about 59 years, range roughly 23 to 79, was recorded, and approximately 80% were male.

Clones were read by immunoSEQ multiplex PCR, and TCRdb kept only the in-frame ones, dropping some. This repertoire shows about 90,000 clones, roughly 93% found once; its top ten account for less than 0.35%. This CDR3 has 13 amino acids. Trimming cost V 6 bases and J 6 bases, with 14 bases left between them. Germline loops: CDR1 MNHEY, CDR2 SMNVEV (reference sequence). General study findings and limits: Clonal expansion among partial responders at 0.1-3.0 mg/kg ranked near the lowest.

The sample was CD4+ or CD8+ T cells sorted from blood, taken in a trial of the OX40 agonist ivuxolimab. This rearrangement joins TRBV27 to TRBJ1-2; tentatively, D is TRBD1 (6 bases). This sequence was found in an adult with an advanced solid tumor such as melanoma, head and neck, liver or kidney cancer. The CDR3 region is CASSQRGADGYTF. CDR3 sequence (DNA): TGTGCCAGCAGCCAGAGGGGGGCGGATGGCTACACCTTC.